This T cell receptor beta chain was sequenced during a study of shared clonotypes between healthy human individuals. Findings and caveats of the study: In contrast to clonotypes shared by all four donors, non-shared clonotypes had lower generation probabilities. The naive CD4 repertoires of several donors were compared, and around 4.9% of clonotypes were shared.

The CDR3 is 17 residues long. The germline V gene encodes CDR1 SGHRS and CDR2 YFSETQ. The V gene lost 3 bases and the J gene lost 5 bases, with 23 bases spanning the gap. Genomic DNA from each subset was divided evenly over several immunoSEQ plates. Libraries were prepared by immunoSEQ multiplex PCR; TCRdb keeps only in-frame clonotypes and omits some of them. The sample holds 2 million to 2.5 million clones; more than 90% are singletons and the top ten take 0.1% to 0.15%. With respect to this clone: The antigen is not known.

The sequenced material came from naive CD4+ T cells sorted from blood. Subset given: CD45RA+ positively selected. This clonotype originated in a man between 18 and 29 years old in good health. This chain connects TRBV5-1 to TRBJ2-5, with D maybe TRBD2 (6 bases). The CDR3 loop is CASSSNPSLGLPETQYF. The CDR3 coding sequence is TGCGCCAGCAGCTCGAACCCCAGCCTTGGACTACCTGAGACCCAGTACTTC. Supplemented by reference TRBV5-1 and TRBJ2-5, the full variable domain reads KAGVTQTPRYLIKTRGQQVTLSCSPISGHRSVSWYQQTPGQGLQFLFEYFSETQRNKGNFPGRFSGRQFSNSRSEMNVSTLELGDSALYLCASSSNPSLGLPETQYFGPGTRLLVL.